This T cell receptor beta chain was observed in a study of shared T cell receptors in the human thymus. Data came from immunoSEQ multiplex PCR; TCRdb stores just in-frame clones and leaves some out. The sample shows about 660,000 clones, around nine tenths of them seen only once. J was trimmed by 3 bases and V by 0 bases; bases with no gene match: 8. Per germline, CDR1 KGHSH and CDR2 LQKENI. CDR3 length equals 16 residues. These data were also filed under a second study, of human thymus T cells. This second study notes: Serving as donors were healthy Finnish infants, each of whom was having open corrective surgery for congenital heart defects. Resections removed during corrective heart surgery provided the thymus tissue used. Repertoires from thymus and blood appeared to show biased V and J gene usage. Thymic repertoires of unrelated individuals were reported in related research to overlap highly.

The gene calls are TRBV18 and TRBJ2-7; 7 bases match TRBD2. This receptor was identified in a boy under two years old with a congenital heart defect. The sample taken for sequencing was thymocytes. CDR3 in amino acids: CASSPPSGKESYEQYF. The CDR3 DNA reads TGTGCCAGCTCACCACCCAGCGGGAAAGAAAGCTACGAGCAGTACTTC.